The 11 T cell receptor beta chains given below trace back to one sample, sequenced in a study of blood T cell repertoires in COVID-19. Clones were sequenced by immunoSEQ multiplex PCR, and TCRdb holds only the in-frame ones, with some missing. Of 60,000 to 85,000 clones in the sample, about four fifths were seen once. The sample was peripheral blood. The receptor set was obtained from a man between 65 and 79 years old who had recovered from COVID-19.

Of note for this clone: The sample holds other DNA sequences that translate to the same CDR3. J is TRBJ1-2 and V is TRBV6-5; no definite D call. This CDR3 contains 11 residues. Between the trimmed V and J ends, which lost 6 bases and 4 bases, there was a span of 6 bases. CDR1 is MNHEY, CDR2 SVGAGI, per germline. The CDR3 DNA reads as TGTGCCAGCAGCGCAGGCTATGGCTACACCTTC. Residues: CASSAGYGYTF.

CDR3 in DNA: TGTGCCAGCAGCTTAATTGTCCTCTCTGGGGCCAACGTCCTGACTTTC. Its protein is CASSLIVLSGANVLTF. The chain employs TRBV7-2 and TRBJ2-6; D not certain. The CDR3 runs to 16 residues. Between the trimmed V and J ends, which lost 2 bases and 0 bases, there was a span of 8 bases. The germline gives CDR1 SGHTA, CDR2 FQGNSA.

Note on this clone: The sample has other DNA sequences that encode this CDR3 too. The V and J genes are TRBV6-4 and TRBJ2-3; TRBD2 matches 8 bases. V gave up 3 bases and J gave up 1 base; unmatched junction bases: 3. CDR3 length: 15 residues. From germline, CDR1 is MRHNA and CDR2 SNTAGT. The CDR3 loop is CASSESGGGTDTQYF. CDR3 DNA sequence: TGTGCCAGCAGTGAAAGCGGGGGAGGCACAGATACGCAGTATTTT.

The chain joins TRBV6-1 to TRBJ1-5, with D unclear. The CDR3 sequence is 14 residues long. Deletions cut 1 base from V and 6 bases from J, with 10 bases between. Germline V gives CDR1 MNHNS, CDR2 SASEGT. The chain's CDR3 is CASSEERYGQPQHF. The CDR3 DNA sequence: TGTGCCAGCAGTGAAGAGCGGTATGGTCAGCCCCAGCATTTT.

CDR3 in DNA: TGTGCCAGCAGTGACCTAGCGGGGGGGCGAAATACGCAGTATTTT. It specifies CASSDLAGGRNTQYF. The V and J genes are TRBV6-1 and TRBJ2-3; 12 bases are shared with TRBD2. This CDR3 region has 15 residues. Germline V gene lookup returns CDR1 MNHNS and CDR2 SASEGT. Trimming took 3 bases from V and 7 from J; bases not matched to a gene: 5.

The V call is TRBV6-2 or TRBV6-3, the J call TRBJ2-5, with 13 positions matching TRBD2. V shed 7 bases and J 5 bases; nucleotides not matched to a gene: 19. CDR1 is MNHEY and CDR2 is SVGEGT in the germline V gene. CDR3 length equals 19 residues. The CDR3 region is CASTPGQWGLAGYAETQYF. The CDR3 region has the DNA TGTGCCAGCACCCCGGGCCAATGGGGACTAGCGGGATATGCGGAGACCCAGTACTTC.

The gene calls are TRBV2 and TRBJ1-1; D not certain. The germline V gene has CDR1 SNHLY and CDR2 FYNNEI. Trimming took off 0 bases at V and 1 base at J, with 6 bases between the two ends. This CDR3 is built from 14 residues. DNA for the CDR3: TGTGCCAGCAGTGAAGCTGGGCCGAACACTGAAGCTTTCTTT. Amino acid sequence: CASSEAGPNTEAFF.

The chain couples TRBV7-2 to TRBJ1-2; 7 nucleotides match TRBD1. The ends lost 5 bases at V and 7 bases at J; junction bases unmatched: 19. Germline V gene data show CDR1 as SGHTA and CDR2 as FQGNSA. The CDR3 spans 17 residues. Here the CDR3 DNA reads TGTGCCAGCAGCCCAGGCCCCTCTTTGCAAGGGGGCGGTGGCTACACCTTC. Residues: CASSPGPSLQGGGGYTF.

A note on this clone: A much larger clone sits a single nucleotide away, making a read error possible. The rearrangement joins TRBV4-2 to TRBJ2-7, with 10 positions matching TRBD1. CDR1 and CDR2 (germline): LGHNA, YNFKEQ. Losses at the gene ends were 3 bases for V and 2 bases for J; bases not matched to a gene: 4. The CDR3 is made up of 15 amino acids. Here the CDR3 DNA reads TGTGCCAGCAGCCACACCGGGACAGGGGCCTACGAGCAGTACTTC. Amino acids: CASSHTGTGAYEQYF.

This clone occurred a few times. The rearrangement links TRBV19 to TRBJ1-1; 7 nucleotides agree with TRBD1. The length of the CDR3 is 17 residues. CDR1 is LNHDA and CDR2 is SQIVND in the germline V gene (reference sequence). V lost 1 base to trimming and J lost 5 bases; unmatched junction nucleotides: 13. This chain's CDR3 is CASSIAPGQPLRTEAFF. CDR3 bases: TGTGCCAGTAGTATAGCTCCGGGACAGCCCTTGCGGACTGAAGCTTTCTTT. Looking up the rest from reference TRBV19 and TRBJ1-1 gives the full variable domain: DGGITQSPKYLFRKEGQNVTLSCEQNLNHDAMYWYRQDPGQGLRLIYYSQIVNDFQKGDIAEGYSVSREKKESFPLTVTSAQKNPTAFYLCASSIAPGQPLRTEAFFGQGTRLTVV.

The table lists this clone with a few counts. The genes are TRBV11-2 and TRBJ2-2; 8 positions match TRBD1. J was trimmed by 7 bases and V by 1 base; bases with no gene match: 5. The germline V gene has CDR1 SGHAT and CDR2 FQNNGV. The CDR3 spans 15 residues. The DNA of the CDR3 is TGTGCCAGCAGCTTAGGAGGACAGGGCTACGGGGAGCTGTTTTTT. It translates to CASSLGGQGYGELFF. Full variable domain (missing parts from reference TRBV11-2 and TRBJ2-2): EAGVAQSPRYKIIEKRQSVAFWCNPISGHATLYWYQQILGQGPKLLIQFQNNGVVDDSQLPKDRFSAERLKGVDSTLKIQPAKLEDSAVYLCASSLGGQGYGELFFGEGSRLTVL.